Below are 14 T cell receptor beta chains sequenced from a single sample in a study of TIL therapy for anti-PD-1-resistant metastatic lung cancer. This was the immunoSEQ v3 assay. Data came from immunoSEQ multiplex PCR; TCRdb stores just in-frame clones and leaves some out. The sample has about 18,000 clones; under 90% are singletons. Time point reported: pre-treatment sample, taken before nivolumab and TIL therapy. This specimen consisted of blood, obtained at baseline. These receptors originate from a person aged 25 to 85 with non-small cell lung cancer.

The chain carries TRBV28 and TRBJ2-3; 10 bases agree with TRBD2. Germline V CDR1 and CDR2: MDHEN, SYDVKM. The CDR3 length is 15 residues. The V segment lost 8 bases and the J segment 4 bases; nucleotides outside the gene matches: 9. CDR3 in amino acids: CASCLAGAQADTQYF. Here the CDR3 DNA reads TGTGCCAGCTGTCTAGCGGGAGCCCAGGCAGATACGCAGTATTTT.

The chain couples TRBV28 to TRBJ2-5, with D perhaps matching TRBD1 or TRBD2 (5 bases each). The CDR3 length is 16 residues. Trimming pared 4 bases from V and 2 bases from J, leaving 17 bases between. CDR1 and CDR2 (germline): MDHEN, SYDVKM. Written as DNA, the CDR3 is TGTGCCAGCAGTTCACTAGTTGAGACAGTACAAGAGACCCAGTACTTC. The encoded protein is CASSSLVETVQETQYF.

A word on this clone: The junction does not match germline at one end; this may be a read error. The genes are TRBV2 and TRBJ2-1; D is possibly TRBD1 or TRBD2 (5 bases each). The CDR3 loop spans 12 amino acids. Germline CDR1 SNHLY, CDR2 FYNNEI. CDR3 DNA sequence: TGTGCCAGCACGGGACCCACGGGAATGCGGGTCTTC. This codes for CASTGPTGMRVF.

A single count supports this clone. CDR3: CASSEDNWWGNTIYF. In DNA form, the CDR3 reads TGTGCCAGCAGTGAGGACAATTGGTGGGGAAACACCATATATTTT. The V and J genes are TRBV6-6 and TRBJ1-3, with D maybe TRBD1 (5 bases). CDR1 and CDR2 from the germline V gene are MNHNY and SVGAGI (reference sequence). Trimming left V 5 bases short and J 4 bases short, with 15 bases between. There are 15 residues in the CDR3.

The chain joins TRBV7-3 to TRBJ1-4; TRBD1 might be the D (5 bases). Trimming took 5 bases from V and 8 from J, leaving 18 bases between them. The CDR3 runs 15 residues. In germline, CDR1 is SGHTA, CDR2 FQGTGA. Here the CDR3 reads CASSRITGDKEKLFF. The CDR3 region has the DNA TGTGCCAGCAGCCGGATAACAGGAGACAAGGAAAAACTGTTTTTT.

The rearrangement links TRBV7-3 to TRBJ2-1; D may match TRBD1 or TRBD2 (6 bases each). The CDR3 spans 12 residues. The ends were cut back, 4 bases at V and 9 bases at J, with 10 bases in the middle. Germline V CDR1 and CDR2: SGHTA, FQGTGA. The chain's CDR3 is CASSSGGGEQFF. CDR3 nucleotides: TGTGCCAGCAGCTCCGGGGGCGGTGAGCAGTTCTTC. The full variable domain, with the rest looked up from reference TRBV7-3 and TRBJ2-1, is GAGVSQTPSNKVTEKGKYVELRCDPISGHTALYWYRQSLGQGPEFLIYFQGTGAADDSGLPNDRFFAVRPEGSVSTLKIQRTERGDSAVYLCASSSGGGEQFFGPGTRLTVL.

The V and J genes are TRBV28 and TRBJ1-5; 7 positions match TRBD1. This CDR3 is built from 14 residues. The germline V gene encodes CDR1 MDHEN and CDR2 SYDVKM. The V and J ends lost 6 bases and 6 bases, in that order; junction bases with no gene match: 8. This CDR3 is CASRSTGVAQPQHF. For the CDR3, the DNA is TGTGCCAGCAGATCTACAGGGGTTGCTCAGCCCCAGCATTTT.

The chain is built from TRBV29-1 and TRBJ1-1; TRBD1 might be the D (6 bases). There are 13 residues in the CDR3. Trimming removed 7 bases at V and 1 base at J, with 13 bases between. From germline, CDR1 is SQVTM and CDR2 ANQGSEA. CDR3 loop: CSALDSRNTEAFF. The CDR3 region has the DNA TGCAGCGCCTTGGACAGCAGGAACACTGAAGCTTTCTTT.

In its sample, this clone was seen once. The gene calls are TRBV7-2 and TRBJ2-1; 14 bases align to TRBD2. CDR1 is SGHTA, CDR2 FQGNSA, per germline. This CDR3 contains 16 residues. Losses at the gene ends were 3 bases for V and 7 bases for J; bases not matched to a gene: 5. DNA for the CDR3: TGTGCCAGCAGCTTGGCCGGGACTAGCGGGAGAAATGAGCAGTTCTTC. Residues: CASSLAGTSGRNEQFF. The full variable domain, completed using reference TRBV7-2 and TRBJ2-1, is GAGVSQSPSNKVTEKGKDVELRCDPISGHTALYWYRQSLGQGLEFLIYFQGNSAPDKSGLPSDRFSAERTGGSVSTLTIQRTQQEDSAVYLCASSLAGTSGRNEQFFGPGTRLTVL.

The rearrangement joins TRBV5-4 to TRBJ2-5; D may match TRBD1 or TRBD2 (5 bases each). TRBJ2-7 explains the end of the DNA better; the J call may be wrong. CDR3 length equals 14 residues. Germline V gene data show CDR1 as SGHNT and CDR2 as YYREEE (reference sequence). CDR3 DNA: TGTGCCAGCAGCGTGGGACGTGGCTCCTACGAGCAGTACTTC. It is translated as CASSVGRGSYEQYF.

The V gene is TRBV4-2, the J gene TRBJ1-5, with D uncertain. There are 12 residues in the CDR3. Trimming stripped 1 base from V and 5 bases from J, with 3 bases between. Germline V CDR1 and CDR2: LGHNA, YNFKEQ. This CDR3 is CASSQGDQPQHF. CDR3 coding DNA: TGTGCCAGCAGCCAAGGGGATCAGCCCCAGCATTTT.

V is TRBV20-1 and J is TRBJ2-1; D unclear. Germline loops: CDR1 DFQATT, CDR2 SNEGSKA (reference sequence). This CDR3 comprises 11 residues. Trimming took off 6 bases at V and 0 bases at J, with 3 bases between the two ends. This CDR3 is CSAPSYNEQFF. Here the CDR3 DNA reads TGCAGTGCCCCCTCCTACAATGAGCAGTTCTTC.

The V and J genes are TRBV9 and TRBJ2-2, with 8 bases fitting TRBD2. Germline CDR1 SGDLS, CDR2 YYNGEE. The V gene end was trimmed by 0 bases and the J gene end by 1 base; junction bases not matched to a gene: 2. This CDR3 region has 16 residues. CDR3 DNA: TGTGCCAGCAGCGTAGGACTAGCGCGGAACACCGGGGAGCTGTTTTTT. This translates into CASSVGLARNTGELFF. The full variable domain, with the rest looked up from reference TRBV9 and TRBJ2-2, is DSGVTQTPKHLITATGQRVTLRCSPRSGDLSVYWYQQSLDQGLQFLIQYYNGEERAKGNILERFSAQQFPDLHSELNLSSLELGDSALYFCASSVGLARNTGELFFGEGSRLTVL.

V and J are TRBV5-1 and TRBJ1-1, with 9 positions matching TRBD1. This CDR3 is built from 15 residues. The V and J ends lost 3 bases and 4 bases, in that order; junction bases with no gene match: 7. CDR1 and CDR2 from the germline V gene are SGHRS and YFSETQ. The CDR3 reads CASSSGTGYSTEAFF. CDR3 bases: TGCGCCAGCAGCTCAGGGACAGGGTATTCCACTGAAGCTTTCTTT.